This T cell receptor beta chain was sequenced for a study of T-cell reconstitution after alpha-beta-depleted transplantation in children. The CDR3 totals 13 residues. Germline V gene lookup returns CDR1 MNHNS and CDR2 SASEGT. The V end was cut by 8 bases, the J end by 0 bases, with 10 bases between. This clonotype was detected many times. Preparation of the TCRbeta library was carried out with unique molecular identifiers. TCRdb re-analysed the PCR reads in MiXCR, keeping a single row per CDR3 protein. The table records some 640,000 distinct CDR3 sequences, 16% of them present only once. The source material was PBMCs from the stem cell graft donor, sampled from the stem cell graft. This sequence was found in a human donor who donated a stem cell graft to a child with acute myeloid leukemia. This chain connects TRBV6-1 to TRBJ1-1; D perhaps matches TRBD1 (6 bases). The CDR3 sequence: CASRRGLNTEAFF. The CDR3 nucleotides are TGTGCCAGCCGCAGGGGCTTGAACACTGAAGCTTTCTTT.